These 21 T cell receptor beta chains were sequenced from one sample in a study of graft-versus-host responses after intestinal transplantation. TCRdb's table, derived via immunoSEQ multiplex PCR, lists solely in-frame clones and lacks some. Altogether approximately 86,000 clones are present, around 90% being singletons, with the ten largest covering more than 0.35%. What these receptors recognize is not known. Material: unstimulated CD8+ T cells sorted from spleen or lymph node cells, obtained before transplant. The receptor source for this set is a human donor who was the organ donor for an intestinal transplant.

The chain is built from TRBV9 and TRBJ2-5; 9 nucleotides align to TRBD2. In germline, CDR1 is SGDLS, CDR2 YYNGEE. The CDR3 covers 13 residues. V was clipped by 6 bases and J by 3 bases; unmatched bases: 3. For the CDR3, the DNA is TGTGCCAGCAACTTAGCGGGGGAAGAGACCCAGTACTTC. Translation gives CASNLAGEETQYF.

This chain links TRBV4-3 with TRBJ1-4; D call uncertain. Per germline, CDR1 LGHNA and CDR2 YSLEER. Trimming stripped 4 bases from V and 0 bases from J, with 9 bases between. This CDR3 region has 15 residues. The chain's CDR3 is CASSPTLATNEKLFF. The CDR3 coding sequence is TGCGCCAGCAGCCCGACTTTGGCAACTAATGAAAAACTGTTTTTT.

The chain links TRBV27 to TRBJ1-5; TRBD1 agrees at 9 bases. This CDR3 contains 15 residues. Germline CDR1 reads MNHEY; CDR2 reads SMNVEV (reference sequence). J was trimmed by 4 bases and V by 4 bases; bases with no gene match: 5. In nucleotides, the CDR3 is TGTGCCAGCAGTTCTCCCGGGACAGGGAATCAGCCCCAGCATTTT. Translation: CASSSPGTGNQPQHF.

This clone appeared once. CDR3 protein: CASSLKDSTYEQYF. The CDR3 coding sequence is TGCGCCAGCAGCTTGAAGGACAGTACCTACGAGCAGTACTTC. The chain carries TRBV5-1 and TRBJ2-7; tentative D call: TRBD1 (6 bases). Trimming left V 1 base short and J 2 bases short, with 10 bases between. The CDR3 consists of 14 residues. Germline V gives CDR1 SGHRS, CDR2 YFSETQ.

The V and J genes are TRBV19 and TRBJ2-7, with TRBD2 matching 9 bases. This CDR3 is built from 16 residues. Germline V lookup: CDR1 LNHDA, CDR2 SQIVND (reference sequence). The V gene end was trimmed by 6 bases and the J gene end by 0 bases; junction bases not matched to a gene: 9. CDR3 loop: CASRVSGGSLSYEQYF. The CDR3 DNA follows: TGTGCCAGTAGGGTTAGCGGGGGATCCCTCTCCTACGAGCAGTACTTC.

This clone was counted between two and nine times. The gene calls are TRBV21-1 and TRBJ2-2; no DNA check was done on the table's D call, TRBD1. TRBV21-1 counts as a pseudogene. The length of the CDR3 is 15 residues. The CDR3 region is CASSPFGQDTGELFF. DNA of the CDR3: TGTGCCAGCAGCCCATTCGGACAGGACACCGGGGAGCTGTTTTTT.

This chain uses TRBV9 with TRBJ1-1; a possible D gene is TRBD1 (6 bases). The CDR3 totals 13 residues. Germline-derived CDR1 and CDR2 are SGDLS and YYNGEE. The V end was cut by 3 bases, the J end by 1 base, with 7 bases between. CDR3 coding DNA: TGTGCCAGCAGCGGACAGGCGAACACTGAAGCTTTCTTT. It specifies CASSGQANTEAFF.

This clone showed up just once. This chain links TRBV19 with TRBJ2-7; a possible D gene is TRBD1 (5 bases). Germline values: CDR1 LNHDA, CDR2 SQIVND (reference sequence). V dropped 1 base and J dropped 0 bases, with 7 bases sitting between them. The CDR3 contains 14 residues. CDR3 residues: CASSIGGLSYEQYF. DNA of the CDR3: TGTGCCAGTAGTATAGGGGGCCTCTCCTACGAGCAGTACTTC.

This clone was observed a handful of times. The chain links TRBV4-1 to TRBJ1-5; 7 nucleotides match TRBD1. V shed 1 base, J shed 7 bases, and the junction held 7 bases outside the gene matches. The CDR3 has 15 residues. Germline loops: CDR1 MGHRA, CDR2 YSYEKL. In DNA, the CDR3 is TGCGCCAGCAGCCAAGGTTTATCCAGGGGGCAGCCCCAGCATTTT. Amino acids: CASSQGLSRGQPQHF.

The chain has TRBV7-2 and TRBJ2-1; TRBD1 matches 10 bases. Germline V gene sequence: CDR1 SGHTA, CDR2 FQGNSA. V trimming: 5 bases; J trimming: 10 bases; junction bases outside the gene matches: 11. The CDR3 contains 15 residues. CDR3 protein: CASSQDRGGREEQFF. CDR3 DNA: TGTGCCAGCAGCCAGGACAGGGGGGGCCGTGAAGAGCAGTTCTTC.

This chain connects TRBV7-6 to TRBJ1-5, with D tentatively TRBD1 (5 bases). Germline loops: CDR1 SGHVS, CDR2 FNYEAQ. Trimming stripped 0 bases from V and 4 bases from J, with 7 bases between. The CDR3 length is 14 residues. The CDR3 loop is CASSLAGGNQPQHF. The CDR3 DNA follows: TGTGCCAGCAGCTTAGCGGGGGGTAATCAGCCCCAGCATTTT. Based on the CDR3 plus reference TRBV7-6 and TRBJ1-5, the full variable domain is GAGVSQSPRYKVTKRGQDVALRCDPISGHVSLYWYRQALGQGPEFLTYFNYEAQQDKSGLPNDRFSAERPEGSISTLTIQRTEQRDSAMYRCASSLAGGNQPQHFGDGTRLSIL.

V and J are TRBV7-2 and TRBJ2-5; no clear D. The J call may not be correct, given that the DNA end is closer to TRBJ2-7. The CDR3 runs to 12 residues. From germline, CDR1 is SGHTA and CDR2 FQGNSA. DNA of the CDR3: TGTGCCAGCAGCCCCCCTTCTTCCGAGCAGTACTTC. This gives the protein CASSPPSSEQYF.

CDR3 in DNA: TGTGCCAGCAGTGATAGACAGTATTTT. Its translation is CASSDRQYF. This sequence joins TRBV6-1 and TRBJ2-3; D gene uncertain. The germline CDR1 and CDR2 sequences are MNHNS and SASEGT. The CDR3 contains 9 residues. V lost 3 bases and J lost 12, with 4 bases in between.

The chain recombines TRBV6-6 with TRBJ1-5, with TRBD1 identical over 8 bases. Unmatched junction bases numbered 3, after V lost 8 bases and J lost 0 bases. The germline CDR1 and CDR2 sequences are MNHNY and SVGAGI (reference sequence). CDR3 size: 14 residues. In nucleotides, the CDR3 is TGTGCCAGCTGGACAGGGTATAGCAATCAGCCCCAGCATTTT. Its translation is CASWTGYSNQPQHF.

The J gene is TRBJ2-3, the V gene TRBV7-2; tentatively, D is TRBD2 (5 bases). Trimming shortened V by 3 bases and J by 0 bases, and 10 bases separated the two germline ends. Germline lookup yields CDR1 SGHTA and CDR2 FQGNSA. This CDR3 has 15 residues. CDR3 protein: CASSFSGTSTDTQYF. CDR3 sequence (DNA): TGTGCCAGCAGCTTCAGCGGCACTAGCACAGATACGCAGTATTTT.

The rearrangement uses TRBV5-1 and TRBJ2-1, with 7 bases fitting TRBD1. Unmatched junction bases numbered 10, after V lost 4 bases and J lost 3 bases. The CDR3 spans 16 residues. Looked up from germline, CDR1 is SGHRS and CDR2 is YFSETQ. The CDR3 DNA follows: TGCGCCAGCAGCCCCATTGAGGGGGCTAACTACAATGAGCAGTTCTTC. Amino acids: CASSPIEGANYNEQFF.

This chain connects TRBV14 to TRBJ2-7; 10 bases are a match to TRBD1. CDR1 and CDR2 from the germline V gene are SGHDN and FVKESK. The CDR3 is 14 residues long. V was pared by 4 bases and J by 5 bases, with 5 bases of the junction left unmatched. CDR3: CASSPQGQGDEQYF. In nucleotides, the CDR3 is TGTGCCAGCAGCCCTCAAGGACAGGGGGACGAGCAGTACTTC.

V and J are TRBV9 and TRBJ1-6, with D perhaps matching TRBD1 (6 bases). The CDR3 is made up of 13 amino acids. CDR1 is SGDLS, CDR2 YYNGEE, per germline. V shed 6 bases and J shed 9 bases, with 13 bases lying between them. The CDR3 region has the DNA TGTGCCAGCACGAGGGGGAAGGCTTCACCCCTCCACTTT. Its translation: CASTRGKASPLHF. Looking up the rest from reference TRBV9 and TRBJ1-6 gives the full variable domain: DSGVTQTPKHLITATGQRVTLRCSPRSGDLSVYWYQQSLDQGLQFLIQYYNGEERAKGNILERFSAQQFPDLHSELNLSSLELGDSALYFCASTRGKASPLHFGNGTRLTVT.

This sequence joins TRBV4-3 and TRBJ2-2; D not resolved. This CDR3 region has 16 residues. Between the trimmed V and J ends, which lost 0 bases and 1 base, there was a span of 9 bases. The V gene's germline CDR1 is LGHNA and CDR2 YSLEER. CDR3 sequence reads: CASSQDMSVNTGELFF. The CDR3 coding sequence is TGCGCCAGCAGCCAAGATATGTCAGTGAACACCGGGGAGCTGTTTTTT.

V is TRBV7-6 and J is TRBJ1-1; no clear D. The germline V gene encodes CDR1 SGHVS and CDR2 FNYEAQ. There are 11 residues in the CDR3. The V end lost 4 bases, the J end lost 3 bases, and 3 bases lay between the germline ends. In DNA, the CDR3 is TGTGCCAGCAGCTCCTACACTGAAGCTTTCTTT. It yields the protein CASSSYTEAFF. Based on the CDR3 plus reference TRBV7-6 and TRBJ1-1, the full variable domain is GAGVSQSPRYKVTKRGQDVALRCDPISGHVSLYWYRQALGQGPEFLTYFNYEAQQDKSGLPNDRFSAERPEGSISTLTIQRTEQRDSAMYRCASSSYTEAFFGQGTRLTVV.

The DNA for the CDR3 is TGCGCCAGCAGCCAAGATCAGGGACCAGCGGGCGGCACCGAGCAGTACTTC. This gives the protein CASSQDQGPAGGTEQYF. The chain couples TRBV4-1 to TRBJ2-7; possibly TRBD2 for D (6 bases). The germline CDR1 and CDR2 sequences are MGHRA and YSYEKL. Trimming cost V 0 bases and J 6 bases, with 21 bases left between them. This CDR3 region has 17 residues.